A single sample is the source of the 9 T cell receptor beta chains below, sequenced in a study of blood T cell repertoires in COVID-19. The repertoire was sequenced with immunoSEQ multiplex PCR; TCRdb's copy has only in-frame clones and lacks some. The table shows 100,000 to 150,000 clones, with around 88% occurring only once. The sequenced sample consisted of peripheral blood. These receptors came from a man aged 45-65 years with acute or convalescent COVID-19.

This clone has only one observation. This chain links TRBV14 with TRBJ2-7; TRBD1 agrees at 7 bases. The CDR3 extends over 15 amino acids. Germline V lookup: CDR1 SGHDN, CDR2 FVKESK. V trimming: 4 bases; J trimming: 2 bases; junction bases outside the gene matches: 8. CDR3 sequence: CASSLKGASAYEQYF. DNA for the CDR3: TGTGCCAGCAGCCTGAAGGGGGCGAGCGCCTACGAGCAGTACTTC.

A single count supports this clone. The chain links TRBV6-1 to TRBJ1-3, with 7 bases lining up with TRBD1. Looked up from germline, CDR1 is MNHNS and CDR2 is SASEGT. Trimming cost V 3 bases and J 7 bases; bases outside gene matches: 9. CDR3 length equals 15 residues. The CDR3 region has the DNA TGTGCCAGCAGTGATCGGGACAGTTTAGGGAACACCATATATTTT. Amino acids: CASSDRDSLGNTIYF.

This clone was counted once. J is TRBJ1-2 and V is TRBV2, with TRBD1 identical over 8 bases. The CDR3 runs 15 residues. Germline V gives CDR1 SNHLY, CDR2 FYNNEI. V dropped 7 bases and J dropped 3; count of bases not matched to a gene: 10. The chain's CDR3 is CASTVQGDFYYGYTF. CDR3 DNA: TGTGCCAGCACGGTACAGGGGGATTTTTACTATGGCTACACCTTC. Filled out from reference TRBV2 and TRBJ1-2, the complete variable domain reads EPEVTQTPSHQVTQMGQEVILRCVPISNHLYFYWYRQILGQKVEFLVSFYNNEISEKSEIFDDQFSVERPDGSNFTLKIRSTKLEDSAMYFCASTVQGDFYYGYTFGSGTRLTVV.

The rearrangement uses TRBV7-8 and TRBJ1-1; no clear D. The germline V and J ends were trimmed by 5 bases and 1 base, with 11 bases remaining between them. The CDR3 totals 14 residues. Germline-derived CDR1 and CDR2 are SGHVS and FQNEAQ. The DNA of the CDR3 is TGTGCCAGCAGCCTCACGTGGCAGAACACTGAAGCTTTCTTT. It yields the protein CASSLTWQNTEAFF.

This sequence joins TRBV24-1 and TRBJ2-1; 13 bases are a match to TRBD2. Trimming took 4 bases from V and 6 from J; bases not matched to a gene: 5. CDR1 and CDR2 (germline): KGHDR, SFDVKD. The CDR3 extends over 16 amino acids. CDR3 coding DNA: TGTGCCACCAGTGACCCGGGACTAGCGGGATCCAATGAGCAGTTCTTC. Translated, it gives CATSDPGLAGSNEQFF.

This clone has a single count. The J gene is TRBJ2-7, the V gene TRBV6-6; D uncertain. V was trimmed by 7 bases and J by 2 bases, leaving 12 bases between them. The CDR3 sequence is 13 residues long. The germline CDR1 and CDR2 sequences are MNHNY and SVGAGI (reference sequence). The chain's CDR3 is CASTARLAYEQYF. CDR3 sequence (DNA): TGTGCCAGCACCGCCCGACTGGCCTACGAGCAGTACTTC.

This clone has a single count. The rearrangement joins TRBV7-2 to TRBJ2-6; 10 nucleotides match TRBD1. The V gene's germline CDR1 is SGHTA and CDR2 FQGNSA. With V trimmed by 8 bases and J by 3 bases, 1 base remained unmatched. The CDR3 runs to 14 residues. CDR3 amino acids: CASGDRGGANVLTF. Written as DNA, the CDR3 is TGTGCCAGCGGGGACAGGGGTGGGGCCAACGTCCTGACTTTC.

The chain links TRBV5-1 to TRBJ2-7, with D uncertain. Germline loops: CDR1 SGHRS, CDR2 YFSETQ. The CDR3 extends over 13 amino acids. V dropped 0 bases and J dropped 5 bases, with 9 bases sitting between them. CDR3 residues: CASSLEVNNEQYF. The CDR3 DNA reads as TGCGCCAGCAGCTTGGAAGTCAACAACGAGCAGTACTTC.

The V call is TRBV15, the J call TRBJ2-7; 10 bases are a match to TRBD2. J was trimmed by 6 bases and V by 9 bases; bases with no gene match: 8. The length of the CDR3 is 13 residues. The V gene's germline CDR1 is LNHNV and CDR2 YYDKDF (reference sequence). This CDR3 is CATAGGPSSEQYF. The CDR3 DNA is TGTGCCACAGCGGGAGGGCCGAGTTCCGAGCAGTACTTC.